These 25 T cell receptor beta chains were sequenced from one sample in a study of cytomegalovirus exposure and HLA in healthy donors (dated 2017 in TCRdb). To prepare the library, the immunoSEQ multiplex PCR assay was applied. The immuneACCESS repertoire file appears here via TCRdb, limited to in-frame rearrangements. These files lack a portion of the clones; in checked studies, under half of the deficit traces to unresolved V genes, and the cause of the others is not known. Here the sample has roughly 120,000 clones; approximately 87% occur a single time. The ten largest clones take up 1.4% to 1.5% of the sample. The sample comprised PBMCs. The receptor source for this set is a woman aged 30 to 39 in good health and CMV-seropositive.

The V and J genes are TRBV29-1 and TRBJ2-3; the match to TRBD2 covers 14 bases. The CDR3 totals 17 residues. Germline CDR1 and CDR2: SQVTM and ANQGSEA. Trimming cost V 5 bases and J 3 bases; bases outside gene matches: 10. CDR3 coding DNA: TGCAGCGTTAGAGTAGGGACTAGCGGGAGTAAAACAGATACGCAGTATTTT. The encoded protein is CSVRVGTSGSKTDTQYF.

The gene calls are TRBV2 and TRBJ2-7; 11 nucleotides line up with TRBD2. The germline gives CDR1 SNHLY, CDR2 FYNNEI. The CDR3 consists of 16 residues. V trimming: 1 base; J trimming: 1 base; junction bases outside the gene matches: 3. The CDR3 loop reads CASSEGASGGSYEQYF. CDR3 DNA sequence: TGTGCCAGCAGTGAAGGGGCTAGCGGGGGGTCCTACGAGCAGTACTTC.

This clone was detected a few times. The genes are TRBV4-3 and TRBJ1-3; no firm D call. There are 16 residues in the CDR3. Trimming shortened V by 1 base and J by 0 bases, and 10 bases separated the two germline ends. Germline CDR1 and CDR2: LGHNA and YSLEER. The CDR3 protein is CASSQAPTSSGNTIYF. The CDR3 bases are TGCGCCAGCAGCCAAGCCCCCACCAGCTCTGGAAACACCATATATTTT.

This chain links TRBV6-5 with TRBJ1-2; D perhaps matches TRBD1 (6 bases). The CDR3 loop spans 11 amino acids. The V gene's germline CDR1 is MNHEY and CDR2 SVGAGI. Trimming took 10 bases from V and 4 from J, leaving 10 bases between them. CDR3 sequence (DNA): TGTGCCACCAGGGGCGTCTATGGCTACACCTTC. The encoded protein is CATRGVYGYTF.

This clone was recorded once. This chain connects TRBV7-9 to TRBJ2-3; 7 bases align to TRBD2. This CDR3 has 16 residues. The junction had 5 bases not matched to a gene; V was cut back by 0 bases and J by 2 bases. Germline values: CDR1 SEHNR, CDR2 FQNEAQ (reference sequence). CDR3 protein: CASSLAGGGITDTQYF. The CDR3, as DNA: TGTGCCAGCAGCTTAGCGGGGGGAGGGATCACAGATACGCAGTATTTT. The entire variable domain, with the rest obtained from reference TRBV7-9 and TRBJ2-3, is as follows: DTGVSQNPRHKITKRGQNVTFRCDPISEHNRLYWYRQTLGQGPEFLTYFQNEAQLEKSRLLSDRFSAERPKGSFSTLEIQRTEQGDSAMYLCASSLAGGGITDTQYFGPGTRLTVL.

Only one count was recorded for this clone. The chain has TRBV28 and TRBJ1-4; D remains unclear. This CDR3 region has 13 residues. Germline lookup yields CDR1 MDHEN and CDR2 SYDVKM. Trimming removed 7 bases at V and 8 bases at J, with 14 bases between. CDR3 protein: CASTPAGEEKLFF. DNA for the CDR3: TGTGCCAGCACCCCCGCTGGGGAGGAAAAACTGTTTTTT.

The V and J genes are TRBV5-4 and TRBJ2-3; TRBD2 agrees at 9 bases. The CDR3 is made up of 15 amino acids. Germline trimming cut 4 bases from V and 4 bases from J; bases unmatched to any gene: 7. Germline V gene lookup returns CDR1 SGHNT and CDR2 YYREEE (reference sequence). The CDR3 nucleotides read TGTGCCAGCAGCACGCCGGCGGGGGGGGCAGATACGCAGTATTTT. Amino acid sequence: CASSTPAGGADTQYF.

The rearrangement links TRBV14 to TRBJ1-2, with no clear D. V lost 1 base, J lost 4 bases, and 7 bases lay in between. The CDR3 length is 13 residues. Germline lookup yields CDR1 SGHDN and CDR2 FVKESK. This CDR3 reads CASSQGTTYGYTF. The CDR3 DNA is TGTGCCAGCAGCCAAGGGACTACCTATGGCTACACCTTC.

The genes are TRBV28 and TRBJ2-1, with 10 positions matching TRBD2. V dropped 1 base and J dropped 8; count of bases not matched to a gene: 8. Germline assignment: CDR1 MDHEN and CDR2 SYDVKM. This CDR3 comprises 16 residues. The CDR3 DNA is TGTGCCAGCAGTTTATTTCGCCTAGCGGGAGTCCATGAGCAGTTCTTC. This encodes CASSLFRLAGVHEQFF.

The chain is built from TRBV11-3 and TRBJ2-3; maybe TRBD1 (6 bases). CDR3 length equals 15 residues. Trimming shortened V by 0 bases and J by 1 base, and 8 bases separated the two germline ends. The germline V gene has CDR1 SGHNT and CDR2 YENEEA. The CDR3 sequence: CASSLEQGGTDTQYF. The CDR3 nucleotides read TGTGCCAGCAGCTTAGAACAGGGAGGCACAGATACGCAGTATTTT.

The table lists this clone with a count of one. The chain has TRBV6-1 and TRBJ1-1; D not certain. The V end lost 2 bases, the J end lost 6 bases, and 22 bases lay between the germline ends. This CDR3 is 17 amino acids long. From germline, CDR1 is MNHNS and CDR2 SASEGT. The CDR3 loop is CASSEFGPRALRAEAFF. CDR3 DNA: TGTGCCAGCAGTGAATTCGGCCCTAGAGCCCTTAGAGCTGAAGCTTTCTTT.

The chain combines TRBV6-1 with TRBJ1-4, with D perhaps TRBD1 (5 bases). This CDR3 has 14 residues. CDR1 and CDR2 (germline): MNHNS, SASEGT. Trimming stripped 5 bases from V and 7 bases from J, with 14 bases between. The CDR3 here is CASSWTGEGEKLFF. In DNA, the CDR3 is TGTGCCAGCAGTTGGACGGGGGAGGGTGAAAAACTGTTTTTT.

The gene calls are TRBV19 and TRBJ2-7; 12 nucleotides align to TRBD1. Per germline, CDR1 LNHDA and CDR2 SQIVND (reference sequence). This CDR3 spans 14 amino acids. Trimming at V came to 3 bases and at J to 5 bases, leaving 2 bases not matched to a gene. The CDR3 sequence is CASSIGTGGNEQYF. Here the CDR3 DNA reads TGTGCCAGTAGTATCGGGACAGGGGGCAACGAGCAGTACTTC.

This clone was counted once. The chain has TRBV18 and TRBJ2-1; 10 bases align to TRBD2. The CDR3 is 16 residues long. Germline-derived CDR1 and CDR2 are KGHSH and LQKENI. Trimming cost V 3 bases and J 8 bases; bases outside gene matches: 10. DNA of the CDR3: TGTGCCAGCTCACCCCGCAGCGGGGGGGCGTTGGATGAGCAGTTCTTC. The encoded protein is CASSPRSGGALDEQFF. Full variable domain (rest looked up from reference TRBV18 and TRBJ2-1): NAGVMQNPRHLVRRRGQEARLRCSPMKGHSHVYWYRQLPEEGLKFMVYLQKENIIDESGMPKERFSAEFPKEGPSILRIQQVVRGDSAAYFCASSPRSGGALDEQFFGPGTRLTVL.

This chain connects TRBV5-4 to TRBJ1-2; D is unclear. Germline V gene data show CDR1 as SGHNT and CDR2 as YYREEE (reference sequence). The CDR3 has 15 residues. Trimming took off 4 bases at V and 4 bases at J, with 17 bases between the two ends. CDR3 in DNA: TGTGCCAGCAGCCATCCGTCCGGTATCGGCTATGGCTACACCTTC. Amino acids: CASSHPSGIGYGYTF.

This chain joins TRBV19 and TRBJ1-6, with D possibly being TRBD1 (5 bases). The CDR3 spans 17 residues. Germline V gives CDR1 LNHDA, CDR2 SQIVND (reference sequence). V lost 4 bases and J lost 3, with 16 bases in between. The CDR3 loop reads CASSKGATVYYNSPLHF. As DNA, the CDR3 is TGTGCCAGTAGTAAGGGCGCGACAGTTTACTATAATTCACCCCTCCACTTT.

This sequence joins TRBV7-7 and TRBJ1-4, with D maybe TRBD1 (5 bases). From germline, CDR1 is SSHAT and CDR2 FNYEAQ (reference sequence). The CDR3 is 13 residues long. V was shortened by 5 bases and J by 7 bases, with 11 bases between the two germline ends. Written as DNA, the CDR3 is TGTGCCAGCAGCCTGACAGACGGTGAAAAACTGTTTTTT. As protein: CASSLTDGEKLFF.

This clone has a single count. The CDR3 coding sequence is TGTGCCAGCTCACCACCGCAGGGTCCCCGCACAGATACGCAGTATTTT. Encoded protein: CASSPPQGPRTDTQYF. The genes are TRBV18 and TRBJ2-3, with D possibly TRBD1 on 5 matching bases. This CDR3 region has 16 residues. In germline, CDR1 is KGHSH, CDR2 LQKENI. Trimming took 0 bases from V and 1 from J, leaving 11 bases between them.

The rearrangement links TRBV12-5 to TRBJ2-7; TRBD2 aligns across 11 bases. Germline V lookup: CDR1 LGHNT, CDR2 FRNRAP. The length of the CDR3 is 17 residues. V was pared by 1 base and J by 0 bases, with 5 bases of the junction left unmatched. The CDR3 region has the DNA TGTGCTAGTGGTTTGGCATCGACTAGCGGGGACTCCTACGAGCAGTACTTC. Translation: CASGLASTSGDSYEQYF.

The chain has TRBV27 and TRBJ2-7, with 8 bases matching TRBD2. V dropped 6 bases and J dropped 2; count of bases not matched to a gene: 9. Germline assignment: CDR1 MNHEY and CDR2 SMNVEV (reference sequence). The CDR3 has 15 amino acids. CDR3 in amino acids: CASRPSGGPTYEQYF. DNA of the CDR3: TGTGCCAGCAGACCGAGCGGGGGACCGACCTACGAGCAGTACTTC.

This clone was counted once. This rearrangement joins TRBV5-1 to TRBJ2-2; 7 nucleotides agree with TRBD2. J lost 3 bases, V lost 1 base, and 6 bases had no gene match. CDR1 SGHRS and CDR2 YFSETQ come from the germline V gene. The CDR3 sequence is 16 residues long. The CDR3 here is CASSLSLADYTGELFF. CDR3 DNA: TGCGCCAGCAGCTTGAGTCTAGCGGATTACACCGGGGAGCTGTTTTTT.

Comment on this clone: One end of the junction does not line up with germline, which may come from a read error. The J gene is TRBJ2-5, the V gene TRBV30; 9 bases line up with TRBD2. The CDR3 covers 15 residues. From germline, CDR1 is GTSNPN and CDR2 SVGIG (reference sequence). The CDR3 nucleotides are TGTGCCGGGAGTGTAGGGGCGGGGGGGCTGGAGACCCAGTACTTC. It is translated as CAGSVGAGGLETQYF.

The chain links TRBV7-9 to TRBJ1-2; 8 bases line up with TRBD1. Germline V gene data show CDR1 as SEHNR and CDR2 as FQNEAQ (reference sequence). The CDR3 contains 14 residues. After removal of 6 bases from V and 7 bases from J, the junction contained 10 bases not matched to a gene. The CDR3 here is CASSQGQGQSGYTF. The CDR3 DNA sequence: TGTGCCAGCAGTCAAGGACAGGGACAGAGTGGCTACACCTTC.

CDR3 sequence (DNA): TGCGCCAGCAGCCACCGGACAGGGTCTGGTGGCTACACCTTC. Translated, it gives CASSHRTGSGGYTF. The gene calls are TRBV4-3 and TRBJ1-2; 8 positions match TRBD1. From germline, CDR1 is LGHNA and CDR2 YSLEER. V gave up 3 bases and J gave up 7 bases; unmatched junction bases: 7. The CDR3 extends over 14 amino acids.

V is TRBV28 and J is TRBJ2-1; the match to TRBD2 covers 8 bases. CDR1 is MDHEN and CDR2 is SYDVKM in the germline V gene. There are 18 residues in the CDR3. The ends lost 3 bases at V and 8 bases at J; junction bases unmatched: 18. CDR3 residues: CASSFPPGLAKVGDEQFF. As DNA, the CDR3 is TGTGCCAGCAGTTTCCCCCCCGGACTAGCTAAAGTGGGCGATGAGCAGTTCTTC.